This T cell receptor beta chain originates from a study of beta chain features in type 1 diabetes. Looked up from germline, CDR1 is SGHTA and CDR2 is FQGNSA. Trimming removed 5 bases from V and 1 base from J, with 16 bases in between. The CDR3 has 16 amino acids. The sequenced template was cDNA made from the entire isolated RNA. Sequencing used immunoSEQ multiplex PCR; TCRdb keeps in-frame clones, though not all of them. The data contain almost 350,000 clones, 8% of them seen just once; the ten biggest clones take up around 0.44%. The table lists this clone with a few counts. Donors underwent one heparinised blood draw, around 100 mL on average.

This rearrangement joins TRBV7-2 to TRBJ2-3; possible D gene TRBD2, 7 bases. Sequenced: central memory CD4+ T cells from blood. The sequence was collected from a woman aged 18-29 years in good health. The CDR3 sequence: CASSGQRAGGTDTQYF. In DNA, the CDR3 is TGTGCCAGCAGCGGACAGCGGGCGGGAGGCACAGATACGCAGTATTTT.